The TCR beta chain under discussion was sequenced for a study of T-cell memory formation after mild COVID-19. A few counts support this clonotype. In germline, CDR1 is MDHEN, CDR2 SYDVKM. The CDR3 contains 13 residues. V trimming: 3 bases; J trimming: 3 bases; junction bases outside the gene matches: 0. It was 5'RACE with constant-segment primers that produced the TCR alpha and TCR beta cDNA libraries, which carried sample barcodes and UMIs. TCRdb re-called the 5' RACE reads through MiXCR, storing one row per CDR3 protein. The sample shows 50,000 to 60,000 distinct CDR3 sequences, around a quarter of them seen only once.

Material for sequencing was PBMCs or a T cell subset sorted from them (not recorded which). This receptor was taken from a man between 18 and 35 years old who had mild COVID-19 (a few samples of this study predate the infection). Cell type and time point are not known. V gene TRBV28 combines with J gene TRBJ1-1; 8 bases agree with TRBD1. DNA of the CDR3: TGTGCCAGCAGTTTGACAGGGGACACTGAAGCTTTCTTT. Its protein product is CASSLTGDTEAFF.